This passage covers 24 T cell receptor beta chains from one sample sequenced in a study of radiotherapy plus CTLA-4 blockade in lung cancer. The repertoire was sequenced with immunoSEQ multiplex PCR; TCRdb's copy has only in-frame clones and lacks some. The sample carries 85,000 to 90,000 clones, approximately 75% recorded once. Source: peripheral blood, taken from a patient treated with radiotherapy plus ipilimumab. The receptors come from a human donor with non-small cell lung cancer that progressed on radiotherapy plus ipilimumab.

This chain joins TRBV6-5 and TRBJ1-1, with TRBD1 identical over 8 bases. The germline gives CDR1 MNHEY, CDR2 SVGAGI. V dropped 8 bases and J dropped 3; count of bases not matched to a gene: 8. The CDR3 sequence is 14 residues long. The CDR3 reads CASRTGGGYTEAFF. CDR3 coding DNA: TGTGCCAGCCGTACAGGGGGTGGTTACACTGAAGCTTTCTTT.

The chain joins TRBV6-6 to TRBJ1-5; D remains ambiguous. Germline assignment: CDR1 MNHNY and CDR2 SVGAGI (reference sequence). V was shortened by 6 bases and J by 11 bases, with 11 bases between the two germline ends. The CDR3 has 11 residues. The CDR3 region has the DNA TGTGCCAGCAGCTCCCAAAACTCCCAGCATTTT. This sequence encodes CASSSQNSQHF.

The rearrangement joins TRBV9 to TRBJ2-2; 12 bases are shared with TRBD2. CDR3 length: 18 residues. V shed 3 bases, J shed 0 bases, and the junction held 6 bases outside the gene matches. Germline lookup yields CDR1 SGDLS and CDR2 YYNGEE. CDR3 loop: CASSAGLAGTANTGELFF. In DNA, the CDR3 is TGTGCCAGCAGCGCCGGACTAGCGGGAACCGCGAACACCGGGGAGCTGTTTTTT.

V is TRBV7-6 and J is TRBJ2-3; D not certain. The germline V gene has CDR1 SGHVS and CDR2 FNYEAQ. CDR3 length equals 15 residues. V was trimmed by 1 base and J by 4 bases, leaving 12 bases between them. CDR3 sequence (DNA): TGTGCCAGCAGCTTAGAACTGGGCACTGCAGATACGCAGTATTTT. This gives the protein CASSLELGTADTQYF. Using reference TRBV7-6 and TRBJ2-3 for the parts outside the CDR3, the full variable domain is GAGVSQSPRYKVTKRGQDVALRCDPISGHVSLYWYRQALGQGPEFLTYFNYEAQQDKSGLPNDRFSAERPEGSISTLTIQRTEQRDSAMYRCASSLELGTADTQYFGPGTRLTVL.

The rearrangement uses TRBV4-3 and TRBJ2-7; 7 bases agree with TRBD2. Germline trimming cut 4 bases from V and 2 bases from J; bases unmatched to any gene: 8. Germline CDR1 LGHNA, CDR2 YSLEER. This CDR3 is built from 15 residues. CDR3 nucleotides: TGCGCCAGCAGCCGGAAAGCGGGGTCCGCCTACGAGCAGTACTTC. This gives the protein CASSRKAGSAYEQYF.

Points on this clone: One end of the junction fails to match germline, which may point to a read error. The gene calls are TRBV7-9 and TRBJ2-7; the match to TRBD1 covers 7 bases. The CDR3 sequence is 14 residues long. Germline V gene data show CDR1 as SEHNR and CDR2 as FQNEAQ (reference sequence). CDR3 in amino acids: CASSSSASSRDSSF. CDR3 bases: TGTGCCAGCAGCTCCTCAGCTAGCTCGAGGGACAGCAGCTTC.

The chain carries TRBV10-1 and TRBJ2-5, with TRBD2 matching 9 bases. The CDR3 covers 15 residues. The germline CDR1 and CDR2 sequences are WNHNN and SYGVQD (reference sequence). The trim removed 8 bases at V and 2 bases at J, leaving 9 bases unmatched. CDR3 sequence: CASGRLAGYQETQYF. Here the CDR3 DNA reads TGCGCCAGCGGTCGGCTAGCGGGGTATCAAGAGACCCAGTACTTC.

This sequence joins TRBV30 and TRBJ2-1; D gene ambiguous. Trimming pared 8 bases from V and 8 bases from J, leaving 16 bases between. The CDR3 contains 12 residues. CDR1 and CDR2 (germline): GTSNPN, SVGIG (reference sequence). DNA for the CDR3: TGTGCCCGATCTCCTTTTAGTGATGAGCAGTTCTTC. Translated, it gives CARSPFSDEQFF.

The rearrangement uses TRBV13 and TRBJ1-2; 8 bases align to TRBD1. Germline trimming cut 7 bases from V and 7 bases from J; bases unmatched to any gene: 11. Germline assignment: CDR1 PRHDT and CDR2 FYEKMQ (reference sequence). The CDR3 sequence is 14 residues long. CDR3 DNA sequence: TGTGCCAGCACCACCGGACAGGGAGTCTCTGGCTACACCTTC. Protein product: CASTTGQGVSGYTF.

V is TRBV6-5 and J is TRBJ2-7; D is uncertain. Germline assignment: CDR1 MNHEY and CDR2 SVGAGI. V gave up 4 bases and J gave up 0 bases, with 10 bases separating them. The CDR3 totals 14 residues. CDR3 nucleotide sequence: TGTGCCAGCAGTTCCATGGGTGGCTCCTACGAGCAGTACTTC. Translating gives CASSSMGGSYEQYF.

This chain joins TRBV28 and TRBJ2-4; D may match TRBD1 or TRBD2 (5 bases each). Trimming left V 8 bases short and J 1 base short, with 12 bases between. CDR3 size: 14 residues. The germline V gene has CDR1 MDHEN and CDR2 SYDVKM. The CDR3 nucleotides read TGTGCCAGCCGAGGGGCAGGGGCCAAAAACATTCAGTACTTC. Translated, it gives CASRGAGAKNIQYF.

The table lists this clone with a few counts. The CDR3 region is CASSDGGVGDTQYF. Written as DNA, the CDR3 is TGCGCCAGCAGTGACGGAGGGGTCGGTGATACGCAGTATTTT. The chain couples TRBV10-1 to TRBJ2-3; maybe TRBD2 (6 bases). Germline CDR1 and CDR2: WNHNN and SYGVQD (reference sequence). The CDR3 length is 14 residues. Trimming took 3 bases from V and 6 from J, leaving 13 bases between them.

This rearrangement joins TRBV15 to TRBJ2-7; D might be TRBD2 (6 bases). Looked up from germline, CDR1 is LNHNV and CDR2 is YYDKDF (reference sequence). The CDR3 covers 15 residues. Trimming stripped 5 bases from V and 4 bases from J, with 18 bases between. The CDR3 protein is CATSVRRGGGYEQYF. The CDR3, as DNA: TGTGCCACCAGCGTCCGGAGGGGAGGTGGTTACGAGCAGTACTTC.

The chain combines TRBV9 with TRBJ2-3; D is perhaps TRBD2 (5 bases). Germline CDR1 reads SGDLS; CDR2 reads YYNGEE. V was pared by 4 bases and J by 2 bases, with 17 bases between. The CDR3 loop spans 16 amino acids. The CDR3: CASSTRGSGNTDTQYF. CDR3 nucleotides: TGTGCCAGCAGCACCCGAGGGTCGGGGAACACAGATACGCAGTATTTT.

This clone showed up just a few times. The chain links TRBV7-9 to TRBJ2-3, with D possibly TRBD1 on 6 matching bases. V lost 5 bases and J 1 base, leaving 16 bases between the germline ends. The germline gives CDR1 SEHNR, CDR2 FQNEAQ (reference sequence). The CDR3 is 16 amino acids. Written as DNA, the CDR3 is TGTGCCAGCAGCCCCAGAGGACAGTTCGGCACAGATACGCAGTATTTT. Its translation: CASSPRGQFGTDTQYF.

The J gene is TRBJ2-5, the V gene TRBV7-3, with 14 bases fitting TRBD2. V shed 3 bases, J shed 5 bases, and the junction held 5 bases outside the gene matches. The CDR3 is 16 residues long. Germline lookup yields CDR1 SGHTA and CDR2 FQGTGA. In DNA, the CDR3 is TGTGCCAGCAGCTTCGGGACTAGCGGGAGTGGGGAGACCCAGTACTTC. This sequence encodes CASSFGTSGSGETQYF. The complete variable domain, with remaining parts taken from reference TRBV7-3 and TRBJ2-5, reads GAGVSQTPSNKVTEKGKYVELRCDPISGHTALYWYRQSLGQGPEFLIYFQGTGAADDSGLPNDRFFAVRPEGSVSTLKIQRTERGDSAVYLCASSFGTSGSGETQYFGPGTRLLVL.

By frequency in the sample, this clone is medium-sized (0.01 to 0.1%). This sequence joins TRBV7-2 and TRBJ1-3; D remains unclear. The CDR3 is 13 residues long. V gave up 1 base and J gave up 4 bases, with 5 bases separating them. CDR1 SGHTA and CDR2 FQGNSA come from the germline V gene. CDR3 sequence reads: CASSLVVGNTIYF. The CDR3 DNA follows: TGTGCCAGCAGCTTAGTCGTGGGAAACACCATATATTTT.

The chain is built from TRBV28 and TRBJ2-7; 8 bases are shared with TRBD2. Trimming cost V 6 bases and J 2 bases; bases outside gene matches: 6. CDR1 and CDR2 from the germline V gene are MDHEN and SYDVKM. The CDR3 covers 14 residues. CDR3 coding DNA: TGTGCCAGCAGCACGAGCGGGAGTGCCTACGAGCAGTACTTC. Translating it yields CASSTSGSAYEQYF.

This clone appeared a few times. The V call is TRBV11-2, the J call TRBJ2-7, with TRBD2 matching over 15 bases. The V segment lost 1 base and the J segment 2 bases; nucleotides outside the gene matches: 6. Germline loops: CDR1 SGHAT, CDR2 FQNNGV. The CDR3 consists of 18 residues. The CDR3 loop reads CASSLGGLAGGPTYEQYF. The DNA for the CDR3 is TGTGCCAGCAGCTTAGGGGGACTAGCGGGAGGCCCCACCTACGAGCAGTACTTC.

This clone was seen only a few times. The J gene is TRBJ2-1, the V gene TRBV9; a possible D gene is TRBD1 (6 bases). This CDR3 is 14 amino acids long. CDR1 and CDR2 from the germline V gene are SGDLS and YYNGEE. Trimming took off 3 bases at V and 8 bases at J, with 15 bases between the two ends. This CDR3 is CASSAWGSGDEQFF. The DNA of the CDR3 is TGTGCCAGCAGCGCGTGGGGCTCAGGGGATGAGCAGTTCTTC.

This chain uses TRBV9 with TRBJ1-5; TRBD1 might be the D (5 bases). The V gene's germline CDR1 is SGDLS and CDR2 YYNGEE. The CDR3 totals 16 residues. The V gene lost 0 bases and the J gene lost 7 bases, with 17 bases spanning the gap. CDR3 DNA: TGTGCCAGCAGCGTAGATGGAGGGGAGGATAGGCAGCCCCAGCATTTT. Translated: CASSVDGGEDRQPQHF.

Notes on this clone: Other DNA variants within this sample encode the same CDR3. The CDR3 protein is CAISEGQGNQPQHF. CDR3 coding DNA: TGTGCCATCAGTGAGGGGCAGGGGAATCAGCCCCAGCATTTT. The rearrangement uses TRBV10-3 and TRBJ1-5; weak D call: TRBD1 (6 bases). The CDR3 totals 14 residues. Trimming stripped 2 bases from V and 4 bases from J, with 9 bases between. In germline, CDR1 is ENHRY, CDR2 SYGVKD.

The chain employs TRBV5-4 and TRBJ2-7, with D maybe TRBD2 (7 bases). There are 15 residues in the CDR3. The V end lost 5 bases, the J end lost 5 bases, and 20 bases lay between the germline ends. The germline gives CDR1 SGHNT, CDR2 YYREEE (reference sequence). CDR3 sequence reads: CASSGGAQGYHEQYF. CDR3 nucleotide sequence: TGTGCCAGCAGTGGGGGGGCGCAGGGGTACCACGAGCAGTACTTC.

This CDR3 reads CASSSTGGSIRTDTQYF. The CDR3 DNA reads as TGTGCCAGCAGCTCTACAGGGGGCTCGATACGCACAGATACGCAGTATTTT. The chain is built from TRBV7-3 and TRBJ2-3; 9 bases are a match to TRBD1. Germline CDR1 reads SGHTA; CDR2 reads FQGTGA. V was pared by 4 bases and J by 1 base, with 9 bases of the junction left unmatched. The CDR3 is 17 residues long.